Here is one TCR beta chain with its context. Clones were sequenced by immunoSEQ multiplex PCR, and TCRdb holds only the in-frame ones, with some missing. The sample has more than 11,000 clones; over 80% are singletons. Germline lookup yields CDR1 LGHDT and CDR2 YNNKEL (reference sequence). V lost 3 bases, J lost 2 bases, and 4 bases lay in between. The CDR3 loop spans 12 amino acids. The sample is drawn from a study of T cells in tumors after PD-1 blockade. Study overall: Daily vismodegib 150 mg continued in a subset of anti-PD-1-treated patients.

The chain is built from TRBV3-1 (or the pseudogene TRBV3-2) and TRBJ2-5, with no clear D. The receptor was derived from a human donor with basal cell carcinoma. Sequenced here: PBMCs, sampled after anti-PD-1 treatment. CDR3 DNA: TGTGCCAGCAGCCAGCAACAAGAGACCCAGTACTTC. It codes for CASSQQQETQYF.